This T cell receptor beta chain stems from a study of OX40 agonist ivuxolimab in advanced cancers. In germline, CDR1 is SGHTS, CDR2 YDEGEE. V was shortened by 1 base and J by 4 bases, with 12 bases between the two germline ends. CDR3 size: 15 residues. Using immunoSEQ multiplex PCR, the repertoire was profiled, and TCRdb retains in-frame clones only, with some absent. This sample has under 90,000 clones, with roughly 91% found just once. Sequenced material: CD4+ or CD8+ T cells sorted from blood, taken in a trial of the OX40 agonist ivuxolimab. This TCR derives from an adult with an advanced solid tumor such as melanoma, head and neck, liver or kidney cancer. The J gene is TRBJ1-5, the V gene TRBV5-8; TRBD1 might be the D (5 bases). For the CDR3, the DNA is TGTGCCAGCAGCTTGATGGGGCTCTATAATCAGCCCCAGCATTTT. It yields the protein CASSLMGLYNQPQHF. The full variable domain, in which reference TRBV5-8 and TRBJ1-5 provide the parts outside the CDR3, is EAGVTQSPTHLIKTRGQQATLRCSPISGHTSVYWYQQALGLGLQFLLWYDEGEERNRGNFPPRFSGRQFPNYSSELNVNALELEDSALYLCASSLMGLYNQPQHFGDGTRLSIL.